There are many counts of the clone carrying this TCR beta chain. The antigen remains unidentified. Germline-derived CDR1 and CDR2 are SGHTA and FQGNSA. The CDR3 sequence is 16 residues long. V lost 3 bases and J lost 3; bases outside the gene matches: 5. The data originate from a study of CD8+CD57+ T cells in acquired aplastic anemia. As for the study in general: DNA recovered from sorted CD4+ and CD8+ cells had a mean of around 3.3 ug.

Points from the study as a whole: Found in both controls and patients were twenty-nine CD8+ CDR3 sequences. Statistical testing detected no significant gap in CD8+ Simpson's diversity between patients and controls.

TCR beta VDJ and CDR3 were profiled, and genomic DNA was the template. TCRdb redid the calling of the reads with MiXCR, one entry per CDR3 protein. This table has approximately 270,000 distinct CDR3 sequences, around three fifths appearing once. The rearrangement joins TRBV7-2 to TRBJ2-1; 10 bases align to TRBD1. This receptor was taken from a human donor with severe aplastic anemia or a healthy control (not recorded which). Sequencing was done on a sample of sorted CD4+, CD8+, or CD8+CD57+ T cells (not recorded which) from PBMCs. The CDR3 is CASSLAGQGLYNEQFF. The CDR3 DNA follows: TGTGCCAGCAGCTTGGCGGGACAGGGGCTCTACAATGAGCAGTTCTTC.